Listed below are T cell receptor beta chains from one sample, sequenced in a study of T cells after yellow fever vaccination. In TCRdb, the 5' RACE reads were re-called with MiXCR into one record per CDR3 protein. The profile shows about 500,000 distinct CDR3 sequences, less than 20% of them singletons. The material was PBMCs, obtained about 5 days after the first yellow fever vaccination. These receptors came from a man between 18 and 29 years old who received the YFV17D yellow fever vaccine. Each CDR3 is given with its conserved first and last residue. Fields, in order: J gene, D gene, clone size, V gene, CDR3 DNA, CDR3 protein. D genes are given only for firm matches. Expanded clones get a size class; other rows say once, few or many, or leave the size out.

J: TRBJ2-5
D: NA
size: NA
V: TRBV15
DNA: TGTGCCACCAGCTCCCCAGGCAGGGGCGAAGAGACCCAGTACTTC
CDR3: CATSSPGRGEETQYF

J: TRBJ2-3
D: NA
size: NA
V: TRBV5-1
DNA: TGCGCCAGCAGCTTGCAGTCCGGGAGCACAGATACGCAGTATTTT
CDR3: CASSLQSGSTDTQYF

J: TRBJ1-3
D: NA
size: NA
V: TRBV7-6
DNA: TGTGCCAGCAGCCCCGTTTCAGTGTCCTCTGGAAACACCATATATTTT
CDR3: CASSPVSVSSGNTIYF

J: TRBJ2-3
D: TRBD2
size: few
V: TRBV20-1
DNA: TGCAGTGCTAGAGATCCCGGGGGGGCAGATACGCAGTATTTT
CDR3: CSARDPGGADTQYF

J: TRBJ1-1
D: NA
size: few
V: TRBV5-4
DNA: TGTGCCAGCAGCTTGTGGGGCGCGGACACTGAAGCTTTCTTT
CDR3: CASSLWGADTEAFF

J: TRBJ2-1
D: NA
size: NA
V: TRBV7-9
DNA: TGTGCCAGCAGCTTAACCGACGGGGACTCCTACAATGAGCAGTTCTTC
CDR3: CASSLTDGDSYNEQFF

J: TRBJ2-5
D: TRBD2
size: NA
V: TRBV4-3
DNA: TGCGCCAGCAGCCAAGATTTTAGCGGGGGAGGGGAGACCCAGTACTTC
CDR3: CASSQDFSGGGETQYF

J: TRBJ2-3
D: NA
size: few
V: TRBV7-2
DNA: TGTGCCAGCAGCCAAAGGAGGGGGAGCGGGGCAGATACGCAGTATTTT
CDR3: CASSQRRGSGADTQYF

J: TRBJ2-4
D: TRBD1
size: NA
V: TRBV3-1
DNA: TGTGCCAGCAGCCAACGGGCAGGGGGCGCAGACATTCAGTACTTC
CDR3: CASSQRAGGADIQYF

J: TRBJ2-5
D: TRBD2
size: many
V: TRBV4-1
DNA: TGCGCCAGCAGCCAACTAGCGGGGGTGCCCAGTACCCAGTACTTC
CDR3: CASSQLAGVPSTQYF

J: TRBJ1-2
D: TRBD1
size: NA
V: TRBV6-2/TRBV6-3
DNA: TGTGCCAGCAGTTCCCCCGGACAGGGACTCTATGGCTACACCTTC
CDR3: CASSSPGQGLYGYTF

J: TRBJ1-1
D: NA
size: NA
V: TRBV11-1
DNA: TGTGCCAGCAGCTTTTCCCGTGGGGCAGGAGGGGTCATGAACACTGAAGCTTTCTTT
CDR3: CASSFSRGAGGVMNTEAFF

J: TRBJ2-3
D: NA
size: NA
V: TRBV4-1
DNA: TGCGCCAGCAGCCAAGTTCGGGGCATAGATACGCAGTATTTT
CDR3: CASSQVRGIDTQYF

J: TRBJ2-2
D: TRBD1
size: many
V: TRBV5-1
DNA: TGCGCCAGCAGCTGGGGGACAGTACACACCGGGGAGCTGTTTTTT
CDR3: CASSWGTVHTGELFF

J: TRBJ1-5
D: NA
size: NA
V: TRBV7-9
DNA: TGTGCCAGCAGGAGGGGAGGTAGCAATCAGCCCCAGCATTTT
CDR3: CASRRGGSNQPQHF

J: TRBJ2-5
D: TRBD1
size: NA
V: TRBV3-1
DNA: TGTGCCAGCAGCCACGAATTTCCGGGACAGGGGAGACAAGAGACCCAGTACTTC
CDR3: CASSHEFPGQGRQETQYF

J: TRBJ2-3
D: TRBD2
size: NA
V: TRBV4-3
DNA: TGCGCCAGCAGCCAAGACCATAGCGGGGGGGCGAGCACAGATACGCAGTATTTT
CDR3: CASSQDHSGGASTDTQYF